The sequence of this TCR beta chain was determined in a study of blood T cells in healthy people across ages. To note about this clonotype: The antigen is undetermined.

Study findings and constraints: Getting older went along with TCR beta diversity per million T cells dropping roughly linearly. Naive T cell percentage and TCR beta diversity correlated strongly.

Next came a second PCR, run for about 7 to 12 cycles, which used a sample-barcoded 5' primer along with a J-beta primer mix. A single record per CDR3 protein comes from TCRdb applying MiXCR to the 5' RACE reads. Here the sample spans 1.5 million to 2 million distinct CDR3 sequences, approximately 28% being singletons. Trimming took 1 base from V and 3 from J, leaving 10 bases between them. CDR1 SGHNT and CDR2 YENEEA come from the germline V gene. This CDR3 is built from 14 residues. This receptor was obtained from a woman aged 25 to 39 in good health. The sample taken for sequencing was blood. V usage is TRBV11-3 and J usage is TRBJ2-7; D uncertain. The CDR3 DNA follows: TGTGCCAGCAGCTTAGGCGGCACTTACTACGAGCAGTACTTC. Protein product: CASSLGGTYYEQYF.